What follows is one T cell receptor beta chain and its context. From 5'RACE with constant-segment primers came TCR alpha and TCR beta cDNA libraries that carried sample barcodes and UMIs. TCRdb used MiXCR to reprocess the 5' RACE reads, holding one entry per CDR3 protein. This sample yields fewer than 550,000 distinct CDR3 sequences, of which over 15% are seen a single time; around 8.4% belongs to the top ten. The sample originates from a study of T-cell memory formation after mild COVID-19. Across the study: Clustering of TCRs was largely donor specific.

The CDR3 covers 16 residues. Germline values: CDR1 SGHRS, CDR2 YFSETQ. V dropped 1 base and J dropped 2 bases, with 13 bases sitting between them. Sequenced input: PBMCs or a T cell subset sorted from them (not recorded which). The rearrangement links TRBV5-1 to TRBJ2-1; D not resolved. The sequence derives from an adult woman who had mild COVID-19 (a few samples of this study predate the infection). Cell type and time point are not known. CDR3 nucleotide sequence: TGCGCCAGCAGCTTGAAATTACAGTATACCTACAATGAGCAGTTCTTC. Its protein product is CASSLKLQYTYNEQFF.